This is a list of T cell receptor beta chains from one sample in a study of blood T cell repertoires in COVID-19. Clones were sequenced by immunoSEQ multiplex PCR, and TCRdb holds only the in-frame ones, with some missing. This sample carries roughly 310,000 clones, around 89% of them seen once, and the ten largest clones take about 9.5%. Sequencing was done on a sample of PBMCs or T cells enriched from blood (not recorded which). The receptors were sampled from a middle-aged woman who had recovered from COVID-19. CDR3s include the opening cysteine and the closing phenylalanine or tryptophan. The order of the fields is J gene, V gene, D gene, clone size, CDR3 length, CDR3 DNA, CDR3 protein. The D gene is left open where the match is weak. Size is omitted from some rows. Given values are once, few, many or a class for expanded clones.

TRBJ2-7 | TRBV20-1 | TRBD1 | few | 14 | TGCAGTGCTAGTCCGATCGACAGGGGATACGAGCAGTACTTC | CSASPIDRGYEQYF
TRBJ1-1 | TRBV18 | NA | NA | 12 | TGTGCCAGCTCACCCACAGGCCCGTTAGCTTTCTTT | CASSPTGPLAFF
TRBJ2-7 | TRBV7-2 | NA | NA | 15 | TGTGCCAGCAGCTTAGGGACCCGGGAGAAAGGAGAGCAGTACTTC | CASSLGTREKGEQYF
TRBJ1-5 | TRBV5-1 | TRBD1 | NA | 15 | TGCGCCAGCAGCCTGACAGGGGACAGCAATCAGCCCCAGCATTTT | CASSLTGDSNQPQHF
TRBJ1-5 | TRBV19 | TRBD1 | NA | 14 | TGTGCCAGTTGGACAGGGGGACGCAATCAGCCCCAGCATTTT | CASWTGGRNQPQHF
TRBJ2-1 | TRBV6-5 | NA | NA | 14 | TGTGCCAGCAGTCCATCGGCGCTAGGTTTGGAGCAGTTCTTC | CASSPSALGLEQFF
TRBJ2-1 | TRBV18 | NA | NA | 13 | TGTGCCAGCTCACTCTCGACTGGAGATGAGCAGTTCTTC | CASSLSTGDEQFF
TRBJ2-1 | TRBV5-1 | TRBD2 | NA | 14 | TGCGCCAGCAGCCGGGGGGGCCCCAACAATGAGCAGTTCTTC | CASSRGGPNNEQFF
TRBJ1-2 | TRBV27 | TRBD1 | NA | 14 | TGTGCCAGCAGCCAGGACAGGGCCAACTATGGCTACACCTTC | CASSQDRANYGYTF
TRBJ2-4 | TRBV10-3 | NA | NA | 14 | TGTGCCATCAGTGAGGACAGGACGACGGACATTCAGTACTTC | CAISEDRTTDIQYF
TRBJ1-5 | TRBV24-1 | TRBD1 | NA | 14 | TGTGCCACCAGTAGCGGACAGGGGAATCAGCCCCAGCATTTT | CATSSGQGNQPQHF
TRBJ2-1 | TRBV28 | TRBD2 | NA | 17 | TGTGCCAGCAGTTTTCATAGCGGGTTGAGCTCCTACAATGAGCAGTTCTTC | CASSFHSGLSSYNEQFF
TRBJ1-4 | TRBV27 | NA | NA | 12 | TGTGCCAGCAGTACGGGGATTGAAAAACTGTTTTTT | CASSTGIEKLFF
TRBJ2-3 | TRBV5-1 | NA | NA | 15 | TGCGCCAGCAGGGGGTCGGGAGAAGGCACAGATACGCAGTATTTT | CASRGSGEGTDTQYF
TRBJ1-2 | TRBV18 | TRBD1 | NA | 14 | TGTGCCAGCTCACCACCAGGACAGGTATCCGGCTACACCTTC | CASSPPGQVSGYTF
TRBJ2-5 | TRBV25-1 | NA | once | 14 | TGTGCCAGCAGTGCCAGCGATTCTTTAGAAACCCAGTACTTC | CASSASDSLETQYF
TRBJ1-5 | TRBV18 | TRBD1 | once | 16 | TGTGCCAGCTCACCACCGGGGACAGTCCCAAATCAGCCCCAGCATTTT | CASSPPGTVPNQPQHF
TRBJ1-2 | TRBV9 | NA | NA | 13 | TGTGCCAGTCGCCGGGGGGTTAACTATGGCTACACCTTC | CASRRGVNYGYTF
TRBJ2-2 | TRBV10-3 | NA | NA | 17 | TGTGCCATCAGTGAACTCGCGAGGGAGACGAACACCGGGGAGCTGTTTTTT | CAISELARETNTGELFF
TRBJ1-5 | TRBV27 | TRBD1 | NA | 15 | TGTGCCAGCAGTTTAGGAGGAGGGGGCTTTCAGCCCCAGCATTTT | CASSLGGGGFQPQHF
TRBJ1-1 | TRBV29-1 | NA | NA | 12 | TGCAGCGTTGACAGGGTGTTCACTGAAGCTTTCTTT | CSVDRVFTEAFF
TRBJ1-1 | TRBV7-2 | NA | NA | 14 | TGTGCCAGCAGCTTCAGACAGGCCAACACTGAAGCTTTCTTT | CASSFRQANTEAFF
TRBJ2-3 | TRBV27 | NA | once | 12 | TGTGCCAGCAGCCGAGTAACAGATACGCAGTATTTT | CASSRVTDTQYF
TRBJ1-2 | TRBV9 | TRBD1 | NA | 14 | TGTGCCAGCAGCGTAGACCAGGGGGTTCACGGCTACACCTTC | CASSVDQGVHGYTF
TRBJ2-1 | TRBV27 | TRBD1 | NA | 14 | TGTGCCAGCAGTTCCCGGGACAGGGCAAATGAGCAGTTCTTC | CASSSRDRANEQFF
TRBJ2-2 | TRBV27 | NA | NA | 14 | TGTGCCAGCACGGGGGGCGTATATACCGGGGAGCTGTTTTTT | CASTGGVYTGELFF
TRBJ2-3 | TRBV2 | NA | few | 15 | TGTGCCAGCAGTGACGCAGGGGCTAATGCAGATACGCAGTATTTT | CASSDAGANADTQYF
TRBJ2-2 | TRBV7-3 | TRBD2 | NA | 13 | TGTGCCAGCAGCGAAACGGGAGGCGGGGAGCTGTTTTTT | CASSETGGGELFF
TRBJ2-2 | TRBV3-1/TRBV3-2 | TRBD2 | NA | 17 | TGTGCCAGCAGCCAAAGAAGGACTAGCGGGCCCCGGGGGGAGCTGTTTTTT | CASSQRRTSGPRGELFF
TRBJ1-2 | TRBV28 | NA | NA | 14 | TGTGCCAGCAGTTTATGGGGACTATCCGATGGCTACACCTTC | CASSLWGLSDGYTF
TRBJ2-5 | TRBV4-1 | NA | NA | 14 | TGCGCCAGCAGCCCGGGTTACCTTCAAGAGACCCAGTACTTC | CASSPGYLQETQYF
TRBJ1-2 | TRBV7-2 | NA | NA | 12 | TGTGCCAGCAGCGCACAGACGCGAGGCTACACCTTC | CASSAQTRGYTF
TRBJ2-1 | TRBV7-9 | TRBD2 | NA | 14 | TGTGCCAGCAGCTTGGGGCGGGAGAGGAATGAGCAGTTCTTC | CASSLGRERNEQFF
TRBJ1-2 | TRBV10-3 | NA | NA | 13 | TGTGCCATCGGTAGCCCGGATAACTATGGCTACACCTTC | CAIGSPDNYGYTF
TRBJ2-2 | TRBV6-2/TRBV6-3 | NA | NA | 13 | TGTGCCAGCAGTTCGACAGGACACGGGGAGCTGTTTTTT | CASSSTGHGELFF
TRBJ1-2 | TRBV25-1 | TRBD1 | NA | 13 | TGTGCCAGCAGTGCCCAGGGGGTTCGGGGCTACACCTTC | CASSAQGVRGYTF
TRBJ2-7 | TRBV27 | NA | once | 15 | TGTGCCAGCAGTGGAAGATCAGGGGTTTCCTACGAGCAGTACTTC | CASSGRSGVSYEQYF
TRBJ2-2 | TRBV5-1 | NA | NA | 16 | TGCGCCAGCAGCGCTCCAAGGGGGAAGAACACCGGGGAGCTGTTTTTT | CASSAPRGKNTGELFF
TRBJ1-5 | TRBV7-9 | NA | NA | 15 | TGTGCCAGCAGCCCACGGGGTGGAGCGGAGCAGCCCCAGCATTTT | CASSPRGGAEQPQHF
TRBJ1-5 | TRBV7-9 | NA | NA | 13 | TGTGCCAGCAGCCTACTTACGGATCAGCCCCAGCATTTT | CASSLLTDQPQHF
TRBJ1-4 | TRBV7-9 | NA | NA | 12 | TGTGCCAGCAGCTTCGGGTCAGAAAAACTGTTTTTT | CASSFGSEKLFF
TRBJ1-2 | TRBV11-3 | NA | once | 17 | TGTGCCAGCAGCTTGGACCAACGACAGGCCACGAGGGCTGGCTACACCTTC | CASSLDQRQATRAGYTF
TRBJ1-3 | TRBV12-5 | NA | NA | 19 | TGTGCTAGTGGCCGCGTCCGTACCACCCCGCGGATCTCTGGAAACACCATATATTTT | CASGRVRTTPRISGNTIYF
TRBJ2-2 | TRBV18 | TRBD2 | once | 18 | TGTGCCAGCTCACCAGGGACTAGCGGGGGTACGAACACCGGGGAGCTGTTTTTT | CASSPGTSGGTNTGELFF
TRBJ2-2 | TRBV2 | TRBD1 | NA | 15 | TGTGCCAGCAGCCCGGGACAGGGGAGGAACGGGGAGCTGTTTTTT | CASSPGQGRNGELFF
TRBJ2-1 | TRBV4-3 | TRBD2 | NA | 16 | TGCGCCAGCAGCCAAGATATGGGGCGGGAGTTGGATGAGCAGTTCTTC | CASSQDMGRELDEQFF
TRBJ2-5 | TRBV11-3 | NA | NA | 15 | TGTGCCAGCAGCTTACTCGGACTCGAATATGGGACCCAGTACTTC | CASSLLGLEYGTQYF
TRBJ1-1 | TRBV24-1 | TRBD1 | NA | 14 | TGTGCCACCAGTGATTCCAGGGGGCAAACTGAAGCTTTCTTT | CATSDSRGQTEAFF
TRBJ1-4 | TRBV5-1 | NA | NA | 15 | TGCGCCAGCAGCTTCACAGGAAACCCTAATGAAAAACTGTTTTTT | CASSFTGNPNEKLFF
TRBJ2-3 | TRBV7-9 | TRBD2 | once | 16 | TGTGCCAGCAGCTCGGTACTAGCGGGAGCGACGGATACGCAGTATTTT | CASSSVLAGATDTQYF
TRBJ2-7 | TRBV7-2 | TRBD2 | few | 15 | TGTGCCAGCAGCCTAGACGGCGGGGGGTCCTACGAGCAGTACTTC | CASSLDGGGSYEQYF
TRBJ1-1 | TRBV29-1 | TRBD1 | NA | 12 | TGCAGGGGGGACAGGGAGAACACTGAAGCTTTCTTT | CRGDRENTEAFF
TRBJ1-1 | TRBV30 | NA | NA | 16 | TGTGCCTGGAGCGGGAGGGTTTGGACCCGGGACACTGAAGCTTTCTTT | CAWSGRVWTRDTEAFF
TRBJ1-2 | TRBV24-1 | NA | NA | 14 | TGTGCCACCAGTGATTTGGGCAGGGAATTTGGCTACACCTTC | CATSDLGREFGYTF